This T cell receptor beta chain was recorded in a study of CD8 T cells in ankylosing spondylitis. This CDR3 comprises 18 residues. Trimming left V 7 bases short and J 3 bases short, with 26 bases between. Germline V gene sequence: CDR1 MNHEY, CDR2 SMNVEV (reference sequence). In the case of this clonotype: The antigen is unknown.

Overall study findings and caveats: There was a TCR beta motif, made of several highly homologous variants, that appeared characteristic of ankylosing spondylitis blood. Disease-linked clones displayed a CD8+ phenotype and appeared relatively rarely in peripheral blood. Earlier studies detected some motif variants in reactive arthritis synovial fluid and blood.

Quantitative molecular-barcoded 5'-RACE generated the TCR beta libraries. TCRdb re-derived calls from the 5' RACE reads in MiXCR, one entry per CDR3 protein. The sample lists fewer than 500,000 distinct CDR3 sequences; around 22% were seen once. The clonotype originates from a male donor with ankylosing spondylitis. Sequencing was done on a sample of blood, either unsorted or a sorted T cell fraction (not recorded which). The chain is built from TRBV27 and TRBJ2-3; tentatively, D is TRBD1 or TRBD2 (6 bases each). The CDR3 DNA reads TGTGCCAGCAAGGCCCTAGGCGGGACAAATCTGGGTACAGATACGCAGTATTTT. Translating it yields CASKALGGTNLGTDTQYF.